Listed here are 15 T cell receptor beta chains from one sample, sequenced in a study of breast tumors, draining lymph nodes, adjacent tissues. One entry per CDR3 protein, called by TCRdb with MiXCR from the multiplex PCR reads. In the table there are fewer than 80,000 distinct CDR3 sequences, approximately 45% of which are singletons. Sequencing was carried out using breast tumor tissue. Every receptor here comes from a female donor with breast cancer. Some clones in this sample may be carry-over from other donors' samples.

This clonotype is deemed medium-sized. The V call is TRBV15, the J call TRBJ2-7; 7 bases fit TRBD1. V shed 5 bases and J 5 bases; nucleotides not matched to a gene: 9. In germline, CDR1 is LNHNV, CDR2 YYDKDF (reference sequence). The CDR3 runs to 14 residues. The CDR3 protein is CATSPPRGINEQYF. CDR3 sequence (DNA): TGTGCCACCAGCCCGCCCAGGGGGATCAACGAGCAGTACTTC.

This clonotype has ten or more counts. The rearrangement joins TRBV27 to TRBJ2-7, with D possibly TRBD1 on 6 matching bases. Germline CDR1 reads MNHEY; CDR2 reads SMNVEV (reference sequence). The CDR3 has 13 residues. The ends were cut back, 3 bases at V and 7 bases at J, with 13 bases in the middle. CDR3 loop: CASSFGTSREQYF. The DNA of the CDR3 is TGTGCCAGCAGTTTTGGGACATCTAGGGAGCAGTACTTC.

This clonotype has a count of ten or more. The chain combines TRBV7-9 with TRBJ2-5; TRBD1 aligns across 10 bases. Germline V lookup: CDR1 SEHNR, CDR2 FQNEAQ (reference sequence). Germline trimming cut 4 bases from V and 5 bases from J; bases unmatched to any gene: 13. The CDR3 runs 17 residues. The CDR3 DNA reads TGTGCCAGCAGCTCGTCCGGGACAGGGGCGCTCTGGGAGACCCAGTACTTC. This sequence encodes CASSSSGTGALWETQYF.

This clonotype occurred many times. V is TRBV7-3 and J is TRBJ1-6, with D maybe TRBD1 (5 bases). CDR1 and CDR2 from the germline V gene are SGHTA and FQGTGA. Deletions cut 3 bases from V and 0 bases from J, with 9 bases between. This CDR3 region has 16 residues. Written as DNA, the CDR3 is TGTGCCAGCAGCTTGGGAGACAGCTCCTATAATTCACCCCTCCACTTT. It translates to CASSLGDSSYNSPLHF.

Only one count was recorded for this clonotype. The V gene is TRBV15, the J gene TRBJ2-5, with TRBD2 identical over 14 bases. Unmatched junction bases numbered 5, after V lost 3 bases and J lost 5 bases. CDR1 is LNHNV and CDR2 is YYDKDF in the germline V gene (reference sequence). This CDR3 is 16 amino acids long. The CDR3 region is CATSSYGLAGGETQYF. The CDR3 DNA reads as TGTGCCACCAGCAGTTACGGACTAGCGGGGGGCGAGACCCAGTACTTC.

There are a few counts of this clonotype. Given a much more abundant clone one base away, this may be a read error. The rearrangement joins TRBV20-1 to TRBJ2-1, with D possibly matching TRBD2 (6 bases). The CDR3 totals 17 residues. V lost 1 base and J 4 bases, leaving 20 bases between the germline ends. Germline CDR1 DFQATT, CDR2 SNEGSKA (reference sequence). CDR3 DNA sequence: TGCAGTGCTAGAGGGGGAGGTTGGAGCGCAATTTACAATGAGCAGTTCTTC. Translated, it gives CSARGGGWSAIYNEQFF.

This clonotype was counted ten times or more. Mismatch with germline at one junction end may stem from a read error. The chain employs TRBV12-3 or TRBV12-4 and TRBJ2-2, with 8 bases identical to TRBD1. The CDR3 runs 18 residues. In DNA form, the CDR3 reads TGTGCCGGCAGTTTTTCTCCGGCCGGGACAGGGAACACCGGGGAGCTGTTTTTT. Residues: CAGSFSPAGTGNTGELFF.

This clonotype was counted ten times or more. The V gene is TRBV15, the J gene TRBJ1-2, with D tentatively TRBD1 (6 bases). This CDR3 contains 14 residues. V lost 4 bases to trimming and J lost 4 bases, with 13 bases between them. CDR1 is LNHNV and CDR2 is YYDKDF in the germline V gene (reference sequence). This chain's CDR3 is CATSIDGTRYGYTF. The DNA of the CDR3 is TGTGCCACCAGCATTGACGGGACACGCTATGGCTACACCTTC.

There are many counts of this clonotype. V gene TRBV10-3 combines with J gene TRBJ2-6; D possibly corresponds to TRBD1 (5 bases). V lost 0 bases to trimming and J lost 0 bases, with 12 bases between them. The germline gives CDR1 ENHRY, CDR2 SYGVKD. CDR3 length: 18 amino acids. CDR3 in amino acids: CAISESGPHGSGANVLTF. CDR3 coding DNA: TGTGCCATCAGTGAGTCGGGGCCGCACGGCTCTGGGGCCAACGTCCTGACTTTC.

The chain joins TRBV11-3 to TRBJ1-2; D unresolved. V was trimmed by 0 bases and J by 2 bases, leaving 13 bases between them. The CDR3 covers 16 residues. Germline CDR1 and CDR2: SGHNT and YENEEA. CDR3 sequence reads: CASSLEPRTENYGYTF. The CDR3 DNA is TGTGCCAGCAGCTTAGAACCCAGGACGGAGAACTATGGCTACACCTTC.

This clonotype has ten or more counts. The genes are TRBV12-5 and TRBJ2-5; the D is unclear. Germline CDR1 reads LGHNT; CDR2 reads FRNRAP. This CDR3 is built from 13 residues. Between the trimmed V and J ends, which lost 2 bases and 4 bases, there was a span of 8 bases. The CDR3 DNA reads TGTGCTAGTGGTTTGAGCGCGCGAGAGACCCAGTACTTC. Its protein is CASGLSARETQYF.

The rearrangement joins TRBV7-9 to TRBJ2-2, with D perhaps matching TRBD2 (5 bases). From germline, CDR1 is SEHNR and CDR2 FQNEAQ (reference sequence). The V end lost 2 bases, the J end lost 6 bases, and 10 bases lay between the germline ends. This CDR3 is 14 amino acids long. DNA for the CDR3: TGTGCCAGCAGCTTACCCGGGATCCCCGGGGAGCTGTTTTTT. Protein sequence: CASSLPGIPGELFF.

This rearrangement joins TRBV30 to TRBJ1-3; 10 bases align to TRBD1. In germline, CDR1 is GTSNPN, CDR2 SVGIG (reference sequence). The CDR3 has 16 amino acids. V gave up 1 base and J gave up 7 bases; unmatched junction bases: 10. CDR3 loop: CAWSASPGTGANTIYF. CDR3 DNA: TGTGCCTGGAGTGCCTCTCCCGGGACAGGGGCCAACACCATATATTTT.

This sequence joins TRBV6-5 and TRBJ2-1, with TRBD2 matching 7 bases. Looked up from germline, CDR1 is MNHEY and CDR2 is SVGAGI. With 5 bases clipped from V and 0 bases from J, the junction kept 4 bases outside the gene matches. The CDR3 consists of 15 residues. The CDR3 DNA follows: TGTGCCAGCAGTCTAAGCGGGGACTCCTACAATGAGCAGTTCTTC. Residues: CASSLSGDSYNEQFF.

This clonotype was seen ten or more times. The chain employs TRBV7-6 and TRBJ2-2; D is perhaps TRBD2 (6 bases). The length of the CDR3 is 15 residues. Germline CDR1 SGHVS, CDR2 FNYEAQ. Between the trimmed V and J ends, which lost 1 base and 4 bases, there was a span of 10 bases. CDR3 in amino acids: CASSLEGGATGELFF. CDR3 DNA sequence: TGTGCCAGCAGCTTAGAGGGAGGTGCCACCGGGGAGCTGTTTTTT. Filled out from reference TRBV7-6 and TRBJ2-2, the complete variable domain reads GAGVSQSPRYKVTKRGQDVALRCDPISGHVSLYWYRQALGQGPEFLTYFNYEAQQDKSGLPNDRFSAERPEGSISTLTIQRTEQRDSAMYRCASSLEGGATGELFFGEGSRLTVL.